This T cell receptor beta chain was captured by sequencing in a study of CXCR3-negative and CXCR3-positive naive CD8 T cells. It was by 5' RACE with UMI labels that the TRB cDNA libraries were prepared. TCRdb re-called the 5' RACE reads and gives one entry per CDR3 protein, without DNA. Found here are some 49,000 distinct CDR3 sequences; the top ten clones hold about 2.3%. CDR3 length: 17 amino acids. In germline, CDR1 is SGHRS, CDR2 YFSETQ. Sequencing was carried out using naive CXCR3- CD8+ T cells from blood. Indicated subset: CD45RO-CCR7+CD27+CD95- naive CD8+ T cells lacking CXCR3 (TNR3-). The chain recombines TRBV5-1 with TRBJ2-3. The sequence was collected from a human donor in good health. Some clones in this sample may be carry-over from other donors' samples. Here the CDR3 reads CASSYRISWSSTDTQYF.